The entry that follows covers one T cell receptor (beta chain) sequence. V was shortened by 1 base and J by 11 bases, with 14 bases between the two germline ends. Germline-derived CDR1 and CDR2 are SGHTA and FQGNSA. The CDR3 has 13 amino acids. Libraries were prepared by immunoSEQ multiplex PCR; TCRdb keeps only in-frame clonotypes and omits some of them. The sample carries almost 70,000 clones, roughly 93% recorded once. The data originate from a study of technical replicates of blood from a handful of donors. The sequenced material came from T cells isolated from PBMCs. The chain has TRBV7-2 and TRBJ1-1; D may be TRBD1 (5 bases). The receptor was derived from a human donor in good health. The chain's CDR3 is CASSLEPGQGAFF. In DNA form, the CDR3 reads TGTGCCAGCAGCTTAGAACCAGGGCAAGGGGCTTTCTTT. The full variable domain, with the rest looked up from reference TRBV7-2 and TRBJ1-1, is GAGVSQSPSNKVTEKGKDVELRCDPISGHTALYWYRQSLGQGLEFLIYFQGNSAPDKSGLPSDRFSAERTGGSVSTLTIQRTQQEDSAVYLCASSLEPGQGAFFGQGTRLTVV.